One sample yielded the 20 T cell receptor beta chains listed below, sequenced in a study of T cells after yellow fever vaccination (dated by TCRdb to about 2019). Libraries were built with 5' RACE. Sequencing was carried out with an Illumina NovaSeq 6000. Clones were called with MiXCR by TCRdb after fastp trimmed the public reads at Q25, and only in-frame beta chains were retained. Every distinct CDR3 protein forms one entry, paired with its most common genes and DNA. The sample yields just over 300,000 distinct CDR3 sequences; around 4% were counted once. Clones ranked in the top ten supply roughly a quarter of the sample. The treatment or condition label for this specimen denotes: live attenuated yellow fever vaccine strain. Sequenced material: PBMCs, taken on the day of the yellow fever booster vaccination. These receptors were collected from a man younger than 35 who received the YFV17D yellow fever vaccine.

The chain has TRBV7-2 and TRBJ2-1; TRBD2 matches 10 bases. The germline V gene encodes CDR1 SGHTA and CDR2 FQGNSA. This CDR3 comprises 13 residues. V dropped 10 bases and J dropped 3; count of bases not matched to a gene: 3. As DNA, the CDR3 is TGTGCCACCCGGACTAGCGGCTACAATGAGCAGTTCTTC. It yields the protein CATRTSGYNEQFF.

The sample holds a few counts of this clonotype. The chain combines TRBV15 with TRBJ2-2; possible D gene TRBD2, 6 bases. Trimming removed 4 bases at V and 3 bases at J, with 15 bases between. CDR1 and CDR2 from the germline V gene are LNHNV and YYDKDF (reference sequence). The CDR3 length is 16 residues. The CDR3 is CATSTGERSDTGELFF. The CDR3 DNA reads as TGTGCCACCAGCACGGGAGAGAGGTCGGACACCGGGGAGCTGTTTTTT.

This clonotype was seen a handful of times. V is TRBV7-3 and J is TRBJ2-2; D possibly corresponds to TRBD1 (5 bases). Germline V gives CDR1 SGHTA, CDR2 FQGTGA. The length of the CDR3 is 12 residues. Deletions cut 6 bases from V and 6 bases from J, with 8 bases between. This CDR3 reads CASSKGPGELFF. For the CDR3, the DNA is TGTGCCAGCAGTAAGGGGCCCGGGGAGCTGTTTTTT. The full variable domain, with the rest looked up from reference TRBV7-3 and TRBJ2-2, is GAGVSQTPSNKVTEKGKYVELRCDPISGHTALYWYRQSLGQGPEFLIYFQGTGAADDSGLPNDRFFAVRPEGSVSTLKIQRTERGDSAVYLCASSKGPGELFFGEGSRLTVL.

The chain is built from TRBV5-1 and TRBJ1-2; D uncertain. CDR1 and CDR2 from the germline V gene are SGHRS and YFSETQ. This CDR3 spans 14 amino acids. The V gene lost 0 bases and the J gene lost 8 bases, with 14 bases spanning the gap. The CDR3 loop reads CASSLAGRDGGYTF. The CDR3 DNA sequence: TGCGCCAGCAGCTTGGCAGGCAGAGATGGGGGCTACACCTTC.

The CDR3 loop reads CASSPGLYEQFF. DNA of the CDR3: TGTGCCAGCAGTCCGGGACTATACGAGCAGTTCTTC. V is TRBV6-6 and J is TRBJ2-1; 7 bases map to TRBD2. The CDR3 consists of 12 residues. Trimming took 5 bases from V and 10 from J; bases not matched to a gene: 5. CDR1 MNHNY and CDR2 SVGAGI come from the germline V gene (reference sequence).

The CDR3 DNA sequence: TGTGCCAGCAGCTTTGGGTTGGAGGACAACACCGGGGAGCTGTTTTTT. This sequence encodes CASSFGLEDNTGELFF. The chain has TRBV7-6 and TRBJ2-2; D possibly corresponds to TRBD2 (5 bases). CDR3 length equals 16 residues. Trimming left V 3 bases short and J 2 bases short, with 13 bases between. Germline lookup yields CDR1 SGHVS and CDR2 FNYEAQ.

The chain uses TRBV28 and TRBJ2-7, with 11 bases matching TRBD1. The germline V gene encodes CDR1 MDHEN and CDR2 SYDVKM. V was pared by 6 bases and J by 4 bases, with 8 bases of the junction left unmatched. The CDR3 extends over 15 amino acids. The CDR3 DNA sequence: TGTGCCAGCAGCCCCGCTGGACAGGGGGCGTACGAGCAGTACTTC. The encoded protein is CASSPAGQGAYEQYF.

This clonotype was detected many times. The chain employs TRBV4-1 and TRBJ1-1; a weak D match, TRBD1 (5 bases). Germline V lookup: CDR1 MGHRA, CDR2 YSYEKL. CDR3 length: 14 residues. Deletions cut 4 bases from V and 4 bases from J, with 13 bases between. The CDR3 nucleotides are TGCGCCAGCAGCCTCTACCCGGGGCCCACTGAAGCTTTCTTT. Translating it yields CASSLYPGPTEAFF.

In this sample, this clonotype turned up many times. The chain joins TRBV20-1 to TRBJ1-1; D unclear. Germline CDR1 and CDR2: DFQATT and SNEGSKA (reference sequence). The CDR3 has 13 amino acids. V was cut by 1 base and J by 0 bases, with 6 bases left in between. The CDR3 is CSARGLLNTEAFF. DNA of the CDR3: TGCAGTGCTAGAGGACTGCTGAACACTGAAGCTTTCTTT.

This clonotype was found many times. The chain has TRBV11-2 and TRBJ2-3; no firm D call. The germline CDR1 and CDR2 sequences are SGHAT and FQNNGV. CDR3 size: 13 residues. Trimming cost V 5 bases and J 5 bases, with 11 bases left between them. In DNA form, the CDR3 reads TGTGCCAGCAGCCCCCCAACCCAAGATACGCAGTATTTT. It encodes CASSPPTQDTQYF.

This clonotype was picked up many times. The rearrangement joins TRBV5-1 to TRBJ2-4, with 8 bases identical to TRBD2. Germline-derived CDR1 and CDR2 are SGHRS and YFSETQ. This CDR3 has 14 residues. V dropped 2 bases and J dropped 5; count of bases not matched to a gene: 3. The CDR3 nucleotides are TGCGCCAGCAGCTTTGGCGGGGGGCAAAACATTCAGTACTTC. Translation gives CASSFGGGQNIQYF.

This clonotype was seen a few times. The chain is built from TRBV6-5 and TRBJ2-5; TRBD1 matches 7 bases. The V segment lost 6 bases and the J segment 2 bases; nucleotides outside the gene matches: 6. CDR3 length: 14 residues. Looked up from germline, CDR1 is MNHEY and CDR2 is SVGAGI. DNA for the CDR3: TGTGCCAGCAGGGAGACAGGGATTCAAGAGACCCAGTACTTC. It codes for CASRETGIQETQYF.

This clonotype showed up many times. The V call is TRBV5-1, the J call TRBJ2-7; a possible D gene is TRBD1 (5 bases). Germline CDR1 is SGHRS and CDR2 is YFSETQ. V lost 4 bases to trimming and J lost 2 bases, with 13 bases between them. This CDR3 region has 14 residues. The CDR3 DNA sequence: TGCGCCAGCAGCCCGATGACAGCGACCTACGAGCAGTACTTC. The encoded protein is CASSPMTATYEQYF.

The gene calls are TRBV12-3 or TRBV12-4 and TRBJ2-2; 7 bases are shared with TRBD1. The CDR3 runs to 15 residues. V was clipped by 6 bases and J by 0 bases; unmatched bases: 4. CDR3 sequence: CASRSGQANTGELFF. In nucleotides, the CDR3 is TGTGCCAGCAGGTCAGGACAGGCGAACACCGGGGAGCTGTTTTTT.

The table lists this clonotype with many counts. V and J are TRBV7-8 and TRBJ2-5; TRBD1 agrees at 9 bases. V lost 0 bases, J lost 3 bases, and 5 bases stayed unmatched. The germline gives CDR1 SGHVS, CDR2 FQNEAQ. This CDR3 is 16 amino acids long. The CDR3 region has the DNA TGTGCCAGCAGCTTAGCGACGACAGGGGGGAAAGAGACCCAGTACTTC. It yields the protein CASSLATTGGKETQYF.

This chain connects TRBV10-3 to TRBJ1-5; no reliable D call. V was shortened by 3 bases and J by 0 bases, with 6 bases between the two germline ends. Germline loops: CDR1 ENHRY, CDR2 SYGVKD. This CDR3 region has 14 residues. The CDR3: CAISEHVSNQPQHF. The CDR3 DNA is TGTGCCATCAGTGAACACGTTAGCAATCAGCCCCAGCATTTT.

This clonotype was observed many times. This chain joins TRBV4-1 and TRBJ2-7; a possible D gene is TRBD2 (5 bases). The V gene's germline CDR1 is MGHRA and CDR2 YSYEKL. This CDR3 is built from 14 residues. The V end was cut by 0 bases, the J end by 5 bases, with 11 bases between. CDR3 residues: CASSQDPGSHEQYV. DNA of the CDR3: TGCGCCAGCAGCCAAGATCCGGGGTCCCACGAGCAGTACGTC.

The table lists this clonotype with many counts. This chain uses TRBV7-6 with TRBJ2-7; 10 bases line up with TRBD1. CDR1 is SGHVS, CDR2 FNYEAQ, per germline. Trimming cost V 7 bases and J 7 bases; bases outside gene matches: 7. There are 13 residues in the CDR3. The CDR3 DNA sequence: TGTGCCAGCACCGTGGACAGGGGGGGAGAGCAGTACTTC. Protein: CASTVDRGGEQYF.

V usage is TRBV4-1 and J usage is TRBJ2-2, with D perhaps TRBD1 (6 bases). Between the trimmed V and J ends, which lost 1 base and 10 bases, there was a span of 10 bases. CDR1 and CDR2 from the germline V gene are MGHRA and YSYEKL. This CDR3 spans 13 amino acids. Here the CDR3 reads CASSQAWGQELFF. The CDR3 region has the DNA TGCGCCAGCAGCCAAGCCTGGGGACAGGAGCTGTTTTTT.

This clonotype occurred many times. The chain employs TRBV7-2 and TRBJ1-1; 7 nucleotides match TRBD1. V shed 5 bases and J 1 base; nucleotides not matched to a gene: 7. The germline V gene has CDR1 SGHTA and CDR2 FQGNSA. The CDR3 has 15 residues. CDR3 sequence: CASSVARGWNTEAFF. CDR3 nucleotides: TGTGCCAGCAGCGTCGCCAGGGGGTGGAACACTGAAGCTTTCTTT. Together with reference TRBV7-2 and TRBJ1-1, the CDR3 gives the full variable domain: GAGVSQSPSNKVTEKGKDVELRCDPISGHTALYWYRQSLGQGLEFLIYFQGNSAPDKSGLPSDRFSAERTGGSVSTLTIQRTQQEDSAVYLCASSVARGWNTEAFFGQGTRLTVV.